The rows below give T cell receptor beta chains drawn from one sample of a study of metastatic and nonmetastatic thyroid tumors. TCRdb re-analyzed the PCR reads using MiXCR. Counted here are 15,000 to 20,000 clones, about a quarter occurring once; the ten biggest clones make up 8% to 13%. Sample: adjacent normal tissue. The receptors originated from a female donor with papillary thyroid cancer or a benign thyroid nodule (not recorded which). Some clones in this sample may be carry-over from other donors' samples. CDR3s include the opening cysteine and the closing phenylalanine or tryptophan. Fields, in order: D gene, J gene, clone size, V gene, CDR3 DNA, CDR3 protein. D genes are given only for firm matches. The listing skips clone size in some rows; elsewhere it reads once, few, many or a size class.

D: .
J: TRBJ2-3
size: .
V: TRBV11-2
DNA: TGTGCCAGCAGCTTAGGAGCGAATACGCAGTATTTT
CDR3: CASSLGANTQYF

D: .
J: TRBJ2-7
size: few
V: TRBV20-1
DNA: TGCAGTGCTCGGCCCTACTACGAGCAGTACTTC
CDR3: CSARPYYEQYF

D: .
J: TRBJ1-1
size: .
V: TRBV5-1
DNA: TGCGCCAGCAGCTTGGCGACCGCCCTTGGGGACACTGAAGCTTTCTTT
CDR3: CASSLATALGDTEAFF

D: TRBD2
J: TRBJ2-5
size: .
V: TRBV28
DNA: TGTGCCTCCGGGGCTAGGACTAGCGGGAGGGCAGAGACCCAGTACTTC
CDR3: CASGARTSGRAETQYF

D: TRBD1
J: TRBJ2-7
size: .
V: TRBV10-3
DNA: TGTGCCATCCTTGGGACAGGGAGCTCCTACGAGCAGTACTTC
CDR3: CAILGTGSSYEQYF

D: .
J: TRBJ1-1
size: .
V: TRBV2
DNA: TGTGCCAGCAGTGAATCTCTGGGGACTGAAGCTTTCTTT
CDR3: CASSESLGTEAFF

D: .
J: TRBJ2-3
size: .
V: TRBV20-1
DNA: TGCAGTGCTAATAGGGGGTCTACTAGCACAGATACGCAGTATTTT
CDR3: CSANRGSTSTDTQYF

D: TRBD2
J: TRBJ2-1
size: .
V: TRBV11-2
DNA: TGTGCCAGCAGCTTAGGACTAGCGGGCTACAATGAGCAGTTCTTC
CDR3: CASSLGLAGYNEQFF

D: .
J: TRBJ1-5
size: .
V: TRBV2
DNA: TGTGCCAGCAGTGCTGGTTTAAATCAGCCCCAGCATTTT
CDR3: CASSAGLNQPQHF

D: .
J: TRBJ1-1
size: .
V: TRBV28
DNA: TGTGCCAGCAGATACAGGGAGACTGAAGCTTTCTTT
CDR3: CASRYRETEAFF

D: .
J: TRBJ2-7
size: few
V: TRBV28
DNA: TGTGCCAGCAGTTCCACCCAGACCTGGACTGGATACGAGCAGTACTTC
CDR3: CASSSTQTWTGYEQYF

D: TRBD2
J: TRBJ2-6
size: medium-sized
V: TRBV19
DNA: TGTGCCAGTAACCGACTAGCGGGGGACTCTGGGGCCAACGTCCTGACTTTC
CDR3: CASNRLAGDSGANVLTF

D: TRBD2
J: TRBJ2-1
size: .
V: TRBV6-1
DNA: TGTGCCAGCAGTGAAGGTCCCAGCGGGAGGGCCACCAATGAGCAGTTCTTC
CDR3: CASSEGPSGRATNEQFF

D: TRBD2
J: TRBJ2-1
size: few
V: TRBV28
DNA: TGTGCCAGCAGTTTACTAGCGGCCTACAATGAGCAGTTCTTC
CDR3: CASSLLAAYNEQFF

D: .
J: TRBJ2-7
size: few
V: TRBV28
DNA: TGTGCCAGCAGAAAAGAACGGGTCTACGAGCAGTACTTC
CDR3: CASRKERVYEQYF

D: .
J: TRBJ2-7
size: few
V: TRBV27
DNA: TGTGCCAGCAGTTCCTCTGTCTCGGGAAACGAGCAGTACTTC
CDR3: CASSSSVSGNEQYF

D: .
J: TRBJ2-1
size: few
V: TRBV11-1
DNA: TGTGCCAGCAGCTCCGAGGGGAGCACGATTAACAATGAGCAGTTCTTC
CDR3: CASSSEGSTINNEQFF

D: TRBD1
J: TRBJ2-2
size: large
V: TRBV12-3/TRBV12-4
DNA: TGTGCCAGCACCACCGGAAGGACAGGGGGCAGTACCGGGGAGCTGTTTTTT
CDR3: CASTTGRTGGSTGELFF

D: .
J: TRBJ2-6
size: .
V: TRBV30
DNA: TGTGCCCGGAGAGCAGGACAACCAGACTCTGGGGCCAACGTCCTGACTTTC
CDR3: CARRAGQPDSGANVLTF

D: TRBD2
J: TRBJ2-3
size: .
V: TRBV24-1
DNA: TGTGCCACCAGTGATATGGGACTAGCGGGGACAGATACACAGTATTTT
CDR3: CATSDMGLAGTDTQYF

D: .
J: TRBJ1-6
size: .
V: TRBV19
DNA: TGTGCCTCCCGTGGAGACTCACCCCTCCACTTT
CDR3: CASRGDSPLHF

D: .
J: TRBJ2-1
size: few
V: TRBV19
DNA: TGTGCCAGTAGTAAGGGCTACAATGAGCAGTTCTTC
CDR3: CASSKGYNEQFF

D: .
J: TRBJ2-7
size: .
V: TRBV3-1
DNA: TGTGCCAGCAGCGGCGGTGGCTACGAGCAGTACTTC
CDR3: CASSGGGYEQYF

D: .
J: TRBJ2-7
size: many
V: TRBV18
DNA: TGTGCCAGCTCACAACTACCGGGACCGGGTAACTACGAGCAGTACTTC
CDR3: CASSQLPGPGNYEQYF

D: TRBD2
J: TRBJ2-1
size: .
V: TRBV20-1
DNA: TGCAGTGCCATCGGGACTAGCCGGACGTACAATGAGCAGTTCTTC
CDR3: CSAIGTSRTYNEQFF

D: TRBD2
J: TRBJ2-1
size: few
V: TRBV6-1
DNA: TGTGCCAGCAGGGACGTCTTCGGGACTAGCGGGAGGGAGGAGCAGTTCTTC
CDR3: CASRDVFGTSGREEQFF

D: TRBD1
J: TRBJ2-3
size: .
V: TRBV27
DNA: TGTGCCAGCAGTTTATCGGTCCTCCGCGACAGGGTCGAAGTTACGCAGTATTTT
CDR3: CASSLSVLRDRVEVTQYF

D: .
J: TRBJ1-1
size: few
V: TRBV6-1
DNA: TGTGCCAGCAGGACGGCAATTTATGAAGCTTTCTTT
CDR3: CASRTAIYEAFF

D: .
J: TRBJ1-6
size: many
V: TRBV6-6
DNA: TGTGCCAGCAGTTACAATGCGGGGAGAGAGTCACCCCTCCACTTT
CDR3: CASSYNAGRESPLHF

D: .
J: TRBJ2-2
size: few
V: TRBV2
DNA: TGTGCCAGCAGTCTCAGGGTTCCGAACACCGGGGAGCTGTTTTTT
CDR3: CASSLRVPNTGELFF

D: .
J: TRBJ1-2
size: .
V: TRBV12-3/TRBV12-4
DNA: TGTGCCAGCAGTTTAATTCCCCAGGGGAGGGGCTACACCTTC
CDR3: CASSLIPQGRGYTF

D: .
J: TRBJ2-3
size: .
V: TRBV20-1
DNA: TGCAGTGCTAGTGGAGTGGTCTTGAGGGTTACTGATACGCAGTATTTT
CDR3: CSASGVVLRVTDTQYF

D: .
J: TRBJ1-4
size: few
V: TRBV28
DNA: TGTGCCAGCAGTCCGTCCGGACGGTTAACTAATGAAAAACTGTTTTTT
CDR3: CASSPSGRLTNEKLFF

D: TRBD1
J: TRBJ1-2
size: few
V: TRBV2
DNA: TGTGCCAGCACCGGACAGGGGGCGCAAAGCTATGGCTACACCTTC
CDR3: CASTGQGAQSYGYTF

D: .
J: TRBJ2-5
size: few
V: TRBV12-3/TRBV12-4
DNA: TGTGCCAGCAGCAATCTGGGGGAGACCCAGTACTTC
CDR3: CASSNLGETQYF

D: .
J: TRBJ2-5
size: medium-sized
V: TRBV9
DNA: TGTGCCAGCAGCGTAGCTGGAGGGTCAGAGACCCAGTACTTC
CDR3: CASSVAGGSETQYF

D: TRBD1
J: TRBJ1-3
size: .
V: TRBV27
DNA: TGTGCCAGCAGCATACAGGGGGTCTCTGGTCACACCATATATTTT
CDR3: CASSIQGVSGHTIYF

D: .
J: TRBJ2-1
size: few
V: TRBV10-3
DNA: TGTGCCCTCAAACCGGCCAGCACGGATGAGCAGTTCTTC
CDR3: CALKPASTDEQFF

D: .
J: TRBJ1-2
size: .
V: TRBV20-1
DNA: TGCAGTGCTAGAGATCATGAGAGGAGAGGGGGCTACACCTTC
CDR3: CSARDHERRGGYTF

D: TRBD1
J: TRBJ1-2
size: once
V: TRBV20-1
DNA: TGCAGTGCCCCGGGACAGCTAAACAACTATGGCTACACCTTC
CDR3: CSAPGQLNNYGYTF

D: .
J: TRBJ1-1
size: .
V: TRBV11-2
DNA: TGTGCCAGCAGCTTAGATCAGGGATTCTCTGAAGCTTTCTTT
CDR3: CASSLDQGFSEAFF

D: .
J: TRBJ2-7
size: .
V: TRBV6-2/TRBV6-3
DNA: TGTGCCAGCAGCCCGGCGGGAAGGACCTACGAGCAGTACTTC
CDR3: CASSPAGRTYEQYF

D: .
J: TRBJ2-7
size: few
V: TRBV7-2
DNA: TGTGCCAGCAGCTACGGGCCGGAGTCCGAGCAGTACTTC
CDR3: CASSYGPESEQYF

D: TRBD1
J: TRBJ1-6
size: .
V: TRBV19
DNA: TGTGCCAGTAGTGTTGACAGGGGCAATTCACCCCTCCACTTT
CDR3: CASSVDRGNSPLHF

D: .
J: TRBJ2-7
size: .
V: TRBV19
DNA: TGTGCCAGTAGCCCGGGACCGCGCGCCGAGCAGTACTTC
CDR3: CASSPGPRAEQYF

D: .
J: TRBJ1-2
size: .
V: TRBV2
DNA: TGTGCCAGCAGTGACTCAGGGGGCTACACCTTC
CDR3: CASSDSGGYTF

D: TRBD1
J: TRBJ1-1
size: few
V: TRBV6-1
DNA: TGTGCCAGCAGTTACTCTCCCAGGGGGAGGACTGAAGCTTTCTTT
CDR3: CASSYSPRGRTEAFF

D: .
J: TRBJ2-2
size: .
V: TRBV10-2
DNA: TGCGCCAGCAGTGATGGGGAACCCGGGGAGCTGTTTTTT
CDR3: CASSDGEPGELFF

D: TRBD1
J: TRBJ2-7
size: many
V: TRBV27
DNA: TGTGCCAGCAGTCTAGGGACAGGGAGCTACGAGCAGTACTTC
CDR3: CASSLGTGSYEQYF

D: .
J: TRBJ1-5
size: .
V: TRBV4-1
DNA: TGCGCCAGCAGCCAAGTAGGACCGAGCAATCAGCCCCAGCATTTT
CDR3: CASSQVGPSNQPQHF

D: TRBD1
J: TRBJ2-7
size: few
V: TRBV9
DNA: TGTGCCAGCAGCGCGAGGGACAGACCCTACGAGCAGTACTTC
CDR3: CASSARDRPYEQYF

D: .
J: TRBJ1-6
size: .
V: TRBV28
DNA: TGTGCCAGCACCCCCTTTTGGAATTCACCCCTCCACTTT
CDR3: CASTPFWNSPLHF

D: .
J: TRBJ2-7
size: .
V: TRBV11-3
DNA: TGTGCCAGCAGCTTAGGAGGCGGGACGAAAACATTC
CDR3: CASSLGGGTKTF

D: TRBD2
J: TRBJ2-1
size: .
V: TRBV4-1
DNA: TGCGCCAGCAGCCAAGGGACTAGCGGGAGCTACAATGAGCAGTTCTTC
CDR3: CASSQGTSGSYNEQFF

D: .
J: TRBJ1-2
size: .
V: TRBV6-5
DNA: TGTGCCAGCAGCGCACCTAGGGGGGGGCGGAACTATGGCTACACCTTC
CDR3: CASSAPRGGRNYGYTF

D: .
J: TRBJ2-1
size: few
V: TRBV7-2
DNA: TGTGCCAGCAGCCAGAGGGTTGAGCAGTTCTTC
CDR3: CASSQRVEQFF

D: TRBD2
J: TRBJ2-7
size: few
V: TRBV28
DNA: TGTGCCAGCATTCCGTCAATCGGGGCGGGACTAGCCTCCTACTATCAGTACTTC
CDR3: CASIPSIGAGLASYYQYF

D: .
J: TRBJ1-3
size: medium-sized
V: TRBV2
DNA: TGTGCCAGCAGATCAATGGGGGTTGCTGGAAACACCATATATTTT
CDR3: CASRSMGVAGNTIYF